Following are 12 T cell receptor beta chains from one sample sequenced in a study of shared clonotypes between healthy human individuals. The table came from immunoSEQ multiplex PCR; TCRdb's copy has only in-frame clones and leaves some out. The sample includes about 2.3 million clones, roughly 93% of them seen just once. The sequenced sample consisted of naive CD4+ T cells from PBMCs. The subset: CD45RA+ positively selected. These receptors were obtained from a man aged 18 to 35 in good health. Some clones in this sample may be carry-over from other donors' samples.

Here the CDR3 reads CASSLSLDRNEQFF. The CDR3 DNA reads as TGTGCCAGCAGCTTATCTCTAGACCGGAATGAGCAGTTCTTC. The genes are TRBV7-3 and TRBJ2-1, with D unresolved. This CDR3 contains 14 residues. Trimming removed 2 bases at V and 7 bases at J, with 12 bases between. Germline V gene lookup returns CDR1 SGHTA and CDR2 FQGTGA.

Turning to this clone: This sample includes further DNA sequences coding for the same CDR3. The genes are TRBV7-9 and TRBJ1-5; 7 bases match TRBD1. The CDR3 spans 15 residues. Looked up from germline, CDR1 is SEHNR and CDR2 is FQNEAQ (reference sequence). The J segment lost 0 bases and the V segment lost 3 bases, leaving 2 bases of the junction unmatched. The chain's CDR3 is CASSLGQYSNQPQHF. CDR3 bases: TGTGCCAGCAGCTTGGGACAGTATAGCAATCAGCCCCAGCATTTT.

The chain uses TRBV27 and TRBJ1-2; D might be TRBD1 (5 bases). From germline, CDR1 is MNHEY and CDR2 SMNVEV (reference sequence). V dropped 5 bases and J dropped 8 bases, with 12 bases sitting between them. CDR3 length: 12 residues. DNA for the CDR3: TGTGCCAGCAGTCAGGGACGGGCGGGCTACACCTTC. Protein: CASSQGRAGYTF.

With regard to this clone: Within the sample, other DNA sequences also encode this same CDR3. The J gene is TRBJ1-1, the V gene TRBV27; no clear D. From germline, CDR1 is MNHEY and CDR2 SMNVEV (reference sequence). The CDR3 covers 14 residues. With 0 bases removed from V and 0 bases from J, the gap between germline ends came to 5 bases. The CDR3 DNA sequence: TGTGCCAGCAGTTTATCAGGTATGAACACTGAAGCTTTCTTT. It yields the protein CASSLSGMNTEAFF.

The chain links TRBV11-2 to TRBJ1-2; D is ambiguous. The CDR3 is 14 amino acids. Between the trimmed V and J ends, which lost 5 bases and 2 bases, there was a span of 12 bases. The germline V gene encodes CDR1 SGHAT and CDR2 FQNNGV. The CDR3 here is CASSPTAANYGYTF. The DNA of the CDR3 is TGTGCCAGCAGCCCGACGGCCGCCAACTATGGCTACACCTTC.

This clone came up once. This CDR3 is CASSWGPFGDTIYF. The CDR3 region has the DNA TGTGCCAGCAGCTGGGGGCCCTTTGGGGACACCATATATTTT. This chain uses TRBV7-8 with TRBJ1-3; perhaps TRBD1 as D (6 bases). This CDR3 region has 14 residues. Germline CDR1 reads SGHVS; CDR2 reads FQNEAQ. Between the trimmed V and J ends, which lost 4 bases and 8 bases, there was a span of 15 bases.

This chain uses TRBV5-6 with TRBJ1-1; TRBD1 matches at 9 bases. V gave up 4 bases and J gave up 7 bases; unmatched junction bases: 20. In germline, CDR1 is SGHDT, CDR2 YYEEEE. The CDR3 has 18 amino acids. The CDR3 nucleotides are TGTGCCAGCAGCCTTTGGGGGCCAGGACAGGGGCGGTCATTTGAAGCTTTCTTT. Amino acid sequence: CASSLWGPGQGRSFEAFF.

V usage is TRBV6-1 and J usage is TRBJ1-2; D gene ambiguous. The CDR3 is made up of 12 amino acids. V shed 2 bases and J shed 3 bases, with 4 bases lying between them. Germline V gives CDR1 MNHNS, CDR2 SASEGT. CDR3 protein: CASSEMDYGYTF. The CDR3 bases are TGTGCCAGCAGTGAAATGGACTATGGCTACACCTTC.

CDR3 in amino acids: CASSGRLQDYSNQPQHF. CDR3 coding DNA: TGTGCCAGCAGCGGACGGTTACAGGATTATAGCAATCAGCCCCAGCATTTT. The chain is built from TRBV2 and TRBJ1-5; weak D call: TRBD1 (5 bases). V was pared by 6 bases and J by 0 bases, with 18 bases between. Per germline, CDR1 SNHLY and CDR2 FYNNEI. The CDR3 covers 17 residues. Looking up the rest from reference TRBV2 and TRBJ1-5 gives the full variable domain: EPEVTQTPSHQVTQMGQEVILRCVPISNHLYFYWYRQILGQKVEFLVSFYNNEISEKSEIFDDQFSVERPDGSNFTLKIRSTKLEDSAMYFCASSGRLQDYSNQPQHFGDGTRLSIL.

The V call is TRBV4-1, the J call TRBJ1-5, with TRBD1 identical over 7 bases. CDR3 length: 16 amino acids. Germline V gene lookup returns CDR1 MGHRA and CDR2 YSYEKL. V dropped 5 bases and J dropped 2; count of bases not matched to a gene: 9. The CDR3 DNA reads TGCGCCAGCAGCATGGTCACACAGGGGCGCAATCAGCCCCAGCATTTT. Residues: CASSMVTQGRNQPQHF.

The gene calls are TRBV7-2 and TRBJ1-5; D gene unclear. V lost 0 bases, J lost 6 bases, and 12 bases lay in between. The CDR3 totals 15 residues. Looked up from germline, CDR1 is SGHTA and CDR2 is FQGNSA. The CDR3 sequence: CASSLAYAAGQPQHF. The CDR3 region has the DNA TGTGCCAGCAGCTTAGCGTACGCGGCAGGTCAGCCCCAGCATTTT.

CDR3 DNA sequence: TGTGCCAGCAGCTTACCCGGACAGGCCATCTACGAGCAGTACTTC. As protein: CASSLPGQAIYEQYF. V and J are TRBV7-9 and TRBJ2-7; the match to TRBD1 covers 7 bases. With V trimmed by 2 bases and J by 3 bases, 7 bases remained unmatched. This CDR3 is 15 amino acids long. CDR1 is SEHNR and CDR2 is FQNEAQ in the germline V gene (reference sequence).